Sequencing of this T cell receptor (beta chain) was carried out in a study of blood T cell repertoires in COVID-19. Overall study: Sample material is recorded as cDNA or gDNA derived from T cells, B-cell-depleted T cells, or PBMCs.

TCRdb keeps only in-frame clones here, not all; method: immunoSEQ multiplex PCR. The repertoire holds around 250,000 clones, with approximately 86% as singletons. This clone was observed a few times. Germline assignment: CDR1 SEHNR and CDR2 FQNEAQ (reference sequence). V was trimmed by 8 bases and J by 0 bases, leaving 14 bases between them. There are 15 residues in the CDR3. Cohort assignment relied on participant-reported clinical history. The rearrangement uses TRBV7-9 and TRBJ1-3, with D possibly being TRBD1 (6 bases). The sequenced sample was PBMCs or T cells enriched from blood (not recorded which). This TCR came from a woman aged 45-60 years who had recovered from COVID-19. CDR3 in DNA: TGTGCCAGCCCAGGGGACAAGAGCTCTGGAAACACCATATATTTT. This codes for CASPGDKSSGNTIYF. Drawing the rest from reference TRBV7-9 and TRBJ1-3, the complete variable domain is DTGVSQNPRHKITKRGQNVTFRCDPISEHNRLYWYRQTLGQGPEFLTYFQNEAQLEKSRLLSDRFSAERPKGSFSTLEIQRTEQGDSAMYLCASPGDKSSGNTIYFGEGSWLTVV.